The 8 T cell receptor beta chains below come from one sample, sequenced in a study of graft-versus-host responses after intestinal transplantation. Their antigen targets remain unknown. Libraries were prepared by immunoSEQ multiplex PCR; TCRdb keeps only in-frame clonotypes and omits some of them. The sample has around 96,000 clones, 90% to 95% seen once; the top ten hold approximately 0.18%. This specimen consisted of unstimulated CD4+ T cells sorted from spleen or lymph node cells, obtained before intestinal transplant. The receptor source for this set is a human donor who received an intestinal transplant.

The gene calls are TRBV28 and TRBJ2-5, with no clear D. The length of the CDR3 is 11 residues. Germline-derived CDR1 and CDR2 are MDHEN and SYDVKM. V dropped 6 bases and J dropped 2 bases, with 4 bases sitting between them. The CDR3 sequence is CASRHQETQYF. For the CDR3, the DNA is TGTGCCAGCAGACATCAAGAGACCCAGTACTTC.

The chain carries TRBV27 and TRBJ1-2, with D maybe TRBD1 (5 bases). The CDR3 is 14 amino acids. V gave up 3 bases and J gave up 7 bases, with 15 bases separating them. Germline loops: CDR1 MNHEY, CDR2 SMNVEV (reference sequence). Here the CDR3 DNA reads TGTGCCAGCAGTTTGGGCAGGGTAGGTGGTGGCTACACCTTC. This encodes CASSLGRVGGGYTF.

CDR3 region: CASRGGLKNIQYF. The CDR3 DNA follows: TGTGCCAGCAGGGGCGGACTCAAAAACATTCAGTACTTC. This rearrangement joins TRBV6-1 to TRBJ2-4; maybe TRBD2 (5 bases). Germline V lookup: CDR1 MNHNS, CDR2 SASEGT. CDR3 size: 13 residues. V was cut by 6 bases and J by 3 bases, with 9 bases left in between.

J is TRBJ2-4 and V is TRBV10-3; 9 bases are shared with TRBD1. The germline gives CDR1 ENHRY, CDR2 SYGVKD. V gave up 4 bases and J gave up 6 bases; unmatched junction bases: 7. The CDR3 totals 15 residues. DNA for the CDR3: TGTGCCATCAGTGCCGCCCAGGGACAGGGAAACATTCAGTACTTC. This gives the protein CAISAAQGQGNIQYF.

This rearrangement joins TRBV6-1 to TRBJ2-5; 7 positions match TRBD1. The CDR3 extends over 14 amino acids. CDR1 and CDR2 (germline): MNHNS, SASEGT. With V trimmed by 6 bases and J by 5 bases, 9 bases remained unmatched. The CDR3 DNA is TGTGCCAGCAGGGTGACAGGGCCTAGGGAGACCCAGTACTTC. It translates to CASRVTGPRETQYF.

The chain couples TRBV28 to TRBJ1-4; 7 bases line up with TRBD1. From germline, CDR1 is MDHEN and CDR2 SYDVKM. With 4 bases clipped from V and 10 bases from J, the junction kept 6 bases outside the gene matches. The CDR3 has 13 residues. In DNA, the CDR3 is TGTGCCAGCAGTTCTCAAGGGGGCGTAAAACTGTTTTTT. Residues: CASSSQGGVKLFF.

This clone has just one count. The J gene is TRBJ2-3, the V gene TRBV5-1, with 7 bases lining up with TRBD1. Germline lookup yields CDR1 SGHRS and CDR2 YFSETQ. There are 13 residues in the CDR3. Germline trimming cut 4 bases from V and 7 bases from J; bases unmatched to any gene: 6. CDR3 nucleotides: TGCGCCAGCAGCCAGATCAGGGGGAATACGCAGTATTTT. Its translation: CASSQIRGNTQYF.

The chain has TRBV19 and TRBJ1-1, with 8 bases identical to TRBD1. V trimming: 1 base; J trimming: 9 bases; junction bases outside the gene matches: 4. Looked up from germline, CDR1 is LNHDA and CDR2 is SQIVND (reference sequence). CDR3 size: 13 residues. This chain's CDR3 is CASSIARQGKAFF. In nucleotides, the CDR3 is TGTGCCAGTAGTATAGCGAGACAGGGGAAAGCTTTCTTT.